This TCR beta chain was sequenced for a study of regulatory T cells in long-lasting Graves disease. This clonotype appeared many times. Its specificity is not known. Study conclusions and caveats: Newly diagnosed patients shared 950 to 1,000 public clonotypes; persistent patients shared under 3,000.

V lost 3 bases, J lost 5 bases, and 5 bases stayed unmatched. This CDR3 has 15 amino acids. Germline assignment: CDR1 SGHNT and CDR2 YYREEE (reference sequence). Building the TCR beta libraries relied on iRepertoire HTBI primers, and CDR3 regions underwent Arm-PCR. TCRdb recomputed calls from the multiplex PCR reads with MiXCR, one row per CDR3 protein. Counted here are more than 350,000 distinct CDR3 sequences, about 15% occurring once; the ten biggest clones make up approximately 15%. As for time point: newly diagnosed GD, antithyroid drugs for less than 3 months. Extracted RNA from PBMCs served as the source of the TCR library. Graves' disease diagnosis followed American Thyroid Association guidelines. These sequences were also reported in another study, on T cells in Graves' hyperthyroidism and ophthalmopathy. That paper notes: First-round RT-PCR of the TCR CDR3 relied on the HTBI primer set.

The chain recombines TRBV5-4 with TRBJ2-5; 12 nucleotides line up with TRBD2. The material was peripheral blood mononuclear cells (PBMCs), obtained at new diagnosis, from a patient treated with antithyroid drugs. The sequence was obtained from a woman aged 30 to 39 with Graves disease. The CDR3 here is CASSSGLAGSETQYF. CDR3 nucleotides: TGTGCCAGCAGCTCCGGACTAGCGGGATCGGAGACCCAGTACTTC.